The rows below give T cell receptor beta chains drawn from one sample of a study of blood T cells in healthy people across ages. From the 5' RACE reads, TCRdb called clonotypes with MiXCR, one entry per CDR3 protein. The profile shows roughly 700,000 distinct CDR3 sequences, roughly 49% of them singletons. The sample consisted of blood. These receptors were collected from an older woman in good health. Both conserved end residues are part of each CDR3. The D gene is left open where the match is weak. The size field is filled for only some rows; it gives once, few, many or a size class.

D gene | J gene | clone size | V gene | CDR3 protein | CDR3 DNA
TRBD1 | TRBJ2-7 | . | TRBV19 | CASSDRTGGDGEQYF | TGTGCCAGTAGTGACCGGACAGGGGGCGACGGGGAGCAGTACTTC
. | TRBJ1-5 | . | TRBV6-2/TRBV6-3 | CASSYPQGRRRDQPQHF | TGTGCCAGCAGTTACCCGCAGGGGCGGAGGCGGGATCAGCCCCAGCATTTT
. | TRBJ2-5 | few | TRBV4-3 | CASSQGHASSLETQYF | TGCGCCAGCAGCCAAGGGCATGCTAGTTCTTTAGAGACCCAGTACTTC
. | TRBJ1-1 | few | TRBV4-3 | CASSQYGLSAEAFF | TGCGCCAGCAGCCAATACGGGTTGAGCGCTGAAGCTTTCTTT
TRBD2 | TRBJ2-7 | . | TRBV6-5 | CASRYLAGSPYDEQYF | TGTGCCAGCCGGTACCTAGCGGGAAGTCCCTACGACGAGCAGTACTTC
TRBD1 | TRBJ2-1 | . | TRBV20-1 | CSASPGPEQGYNEQFF | TGCAGTGCTAGCCCCGGGCCAGAACAGGGGTACAATGAGCAGTTCTTC
. | TRBJ2-7 | few | TRBV4-2 | CASSQEGYNEQYF | TGTGCCAGCAGCCAAGAGGGGTACAATGAGCAGTACTTC
. | TRBJ2-3 | . | TRBV10-3 | CAISESGDFSTDTQYF | TGTGCCATCAGTGAGTCGGGGGACTTTAGCACAGATACGCAGTATTTT
. | TRBJ1-1 | . | TRBV4-2 | CASSQGRQVVWAFF | TGTGCCAGCAGCCAGGGGAGACAGGTCGTGTGGGCTTTCTTT
. | TRBJ2-5 | . | TRBV7-9 | CASTPRGGSYNEQYF | TGTGCCAGCACCCCCCGTGGGGGGTCCTACAATGAGCAGTACTTC
TRBD2 | TRBJ2-7 | . | TRBV30 | CAWSMTSGIEQYF | TGTGCCTGGAGTATGACTAGCGGGATCGAGCAGTACTTC
TRBD2 | TRBJ2-7 | . | TRBV12-3/TRBV12-4 | CTGSLDLAGGFYEQYF | TGTACCGGCAGTCTCGACCTAGCGGGAGGGTTTTACGAGCAGTACTTC
. | TRBJ2-1 | . | TRBV27 | CASSFSLGEQFF | TGTGCCAGCAGTTTCTCCCTAGGAGAGCAGTTCTTC
. | TRBJ2-7 | few | TRBV27 | CASSLSRIGEQYF | TGTGCCAGCAGTTTATCTCGGATCGGTGAGCAGTACTTC
. | TRBJ1-3 | . | TRBV7-2 | CASSVSGGVSSIYF | TGTGCCAGTAGTGTAAGTGGGGGGGTCAGCTCCATATATTTT
TRBD2 | TRBJ2-7 | . | TRBV7-3 | CAGRLTGTSMYEQYF | TGTGCCGGCAGATTAACCGGGACTAGTATGTACGAGCAGTACTTC
TRBD2 | TRBJ2-5 | . | TRBV29-1 | CSVDRAGTGETQYF | TGCAGCGTTGACCGAGCGGGGACTGGGGAGACCCAGTACTTC
. | TRBJ2-7 | . | TRBV19 | CASSMWRGEQYF | TGTGCCAGTAGTATGTGGCGTGGCGAGCAGTACTTC
TRBD1 | TRBJ1-2 | . | TRBV20-1 | CSVSDREHGYTF | TGCAGTGTTTCTGACAGGGAGCATGGCTACACCTTC
TRBD1 | TRBJ1-6 | few | TRBV28 | CAIDTGDSPLHF | TGTGCCATCGATACAGGGGACTCACCCCTCCACTTT
. | TRBJ2-5 | . | TRBV3-1 | CASSSYAQETQYF | TGTGCCAGCAGCTCCTATGCACAAGAGACCCAGTACTTC
TRBD1 | TRBJ2-7 | few | TRBV20-1 | CSAWDSPYEQYF | TGCAGTGCTTGGGACAGCCCCTACGAGCAGTACTTC
TRBD1 | TRBJ1-2 | . | TRBV2 | CASSRDRGQSYGYTF | TGTGCCAGCAGCCGGGACAGGGGGCAGAGTTATGGCTACACCTTC
. | TRBJ2-1 | . | TRBV13 | CASSSRGGQYNEQFF | TGTGCCAGCAGCTCGAGGGGGGGGCAGTACAATGAGCAGTTCTTC
. | TRBJ2-7 | . | TRBV7-2 | CASSLETAGHLRREQYF | TGTGCCAGCAGCTTAGAGACGGCAGGGCACCTCCGACGGGAGCAGTACTTC
TRBD2 | TRBJ2-7 | many | TRBV20-1 | CSARLAATYEQYF | TGCAGTGCTAGACTAGCGGCTACCTACGAGCAGTACTTC
TRBD1 | TRBJ1-2 | . | TRBV7-2 | CASSPGQVNYGYTF | TGTGCCAGCAGCCCGGGACAGGTTAACTATGGCTACACCTTC
. | TRBJ2-5 | . | TRBV9 | CASSVQGFQETQYF | TGTGCCAGCAGCGTACAGGGTTTTCAGGAGACCCAGTACTTC
. | TRBJ2-3 | few | TRBV11-3 | CASSLGLDDSTDTQYF | TGTGCCAGCAGCTTAGGTCTGGACGACAGCACAGATACGCAGTATTTT
. | TRBJ2-7 | few | TRBV20-1 | CSAKGRYYEQYF | TGCAGTGCCAAGGGAAGGTACTACGAGCAGTACTTC
TRBD2 | TRBJ2-3 | . | TRBV11-1 | CASSLAGDRTDTQYF | TGTGCCAGCAGCTTGGCGGGGGATCGCACAGATACGCAGTATTTT
. | TRBJ2-5 | . | TRBV3-1 | CASSQLIGPQETQYF | TGTGCCAGCAGCCAATTGATCGGCCCACAAGAGACCCAGTACTTC
. | TRBJ1-2 | . | TRBV3-1 | CASSQVENGCTF | TGTGCCAGCAGCCAAGTTGAGAACGGCTGCACCTTC
TRBD1 | TRBJ1-1 | . | TRBV29-1 | CSVEGRTGNTEAFF | TGCAGCGTTGAAGGGAGGACAGGTAACACTGAAGCTTTCTTT
. | TRBJ1-6 | few | TRBV7-2 | CATSPYSGSPLHF | TGTGCCACGAGCCCCTATTCGGGTTCACCCCTCCACTTT
TRBD2 | TRBJ2-5 | . | TRBV20-1 | CSARWQARAGEQYF | TGCAGTGCTAGATGGCAAGCCCGGGCGGGGGAGCAGTACTTC
. | TRBJ1-4 | . | TRBV28 | CASSLFWPGHPKENEKLFF | TGTGCCAGCAGTTTATTTTGGCCGGGACACCCTAAAGAAAATGAAAAACTGTTTTTT
. | TRBJ2-3 | . | TRBV28 | CASSSLGRDTQYF | TGTGCCAGCAGTTCCCTCGGACGGGATACGCAGTATTTT
TRBD2 | TRBJ2-3 | once | TRBV11-2 | CASSLVTSLAGVENTQYF | TGTGCCAGCAGCTTAGTTACCTCACTAGCGGGAGTGGAGAATACGCAGTATTTT